The 7 T cell receptor beta chains below were found in one sample sequenced in a study of blood T cell repertoires in COVID-19. The table came from immunoSEQ multiplex PCR; TCRdb's copy has only in-frame clones and leaves some out. The repertoire consists of 45,000 to 65,000 clones, with over 75% occurring once and the leading ten covering around 3.2%. The sequenced sample consisted of peripheral blood. These receptors originate from a human donor in a cohort sampled during active COVID-19.

This chain links TRBV5-1 with TRBJ1-1; possible D gene TRBD1, 6 bases. Trimming took off 4 bases at V and 4 bases at J, with 14 bases between the two ends. The V gene's germline CDR1 is SGHRS and CDR2 YFSETQ. The CDR3 contains 14 residues. The CDR3 spells CASSPQGWGTEAFF. CDR3 bases: TGCGCCAGCAGCCCACAGGGTTGGGGCACTGAAGCTTTCTTT.

In this sample, this clone turned up once. CDR3 bases: TGTGCCAGCAGTCCGGGGGTGGGGGGGATAACCTACGAGCAGTACTTC. Its translation: CASSPGVGGITYEQYF. The chain is built from TRBV27 and TRBJ2-7; 7 bases line up with TRBD2. Germline CDR1 and CDR2: MNHEY and SMNVEV (reference sequence). The ends lost 5 bases at V and 2 bases at J; junction bases unmatched: 12. This CDR3 region has 16 residues.

The chain carries TRBV14 and TRBJ2-2, with D hard to call. This CDR3 has 13 amino acids. CDR1 is SGHDN and CDR2 is FVKESK in the germline V gene. The V and J ends lost 2 bases and 5 bases respectively, with 6 bases between them. The CDR3, as DNA: TGTGCCAGCAGCCAAACTTTTACCGGGGAGCTGTTTTTT. Translated: CASSQTFTGELFF. Combining the CDR3 with reference TRBV14 and TRBJ2-2 gives the whole variable domain EAGVTQFPSHSVIEKGQTVTLRCDPISGHDNLYWYRRVMGKEIKFLLHFVKESKQDESGMPNNRFLAERTGGTYSTLKVQPAELEDSGVYFCASSQTFTGELFFGEGSRLTVL.

The genes are TRBV24-1 and TRBJ2-2; TRBD1 might be the D (6 bases). CDR3 size: 12 residues. CDR1 is KGHDR, CDR2 SFDVKD, per germline. V lost 6 bases and J lost 8, with 9 bases in between. The DNA of the CDR3 is TGTGCCACCAGTAGGGGGTCAGGGGAGCTGTTTTTT. Encoded protein: CATSRGSGELFF.

The gene calls are TRBV27 and TRBJ2-3; the match to TRBD2 covers 14 bases. The germline V gene encodes CDR1 MNHEY and CDR2 SMNVEV (reference sequence). Trimming took 6 bases from V and 5 from J; bases not matched to a gene: 4. The CDR3 extends over 15 amino acids. The CDR3 loop is CASRRLAGGRDTQYF. As DNA, the CDR3 is TGTGCCAGCAGAAGACTAGCGGGGGGGCGAGATACGCAGTATTTT.

The V gene is TRBV7-2, the J gene TRBJ1-1; no clear D gene. CDR1 is SGHTA and CDR2 is FQGNSA in the germline V gene. V gave up 5 bases and J gave up 7 bases, with 8 bases separating them. There are 11 residues in the CDR3. CDR3 in amino acids: CASSPQIEAFF. The CDR3 DNA reads as TGTGCCAGCAGCCCACAGATTGAAGCTTTCTTT.

The J gene is TRBJ2-3, the V gene TRBV9; a weak D match, TRBD1 (5 bases). The CDR3 is 14 amino acids. The germline V and J ends were trimmed by 4 bases and 0 bases, with 9 bases remaining between them. Germline V gives CDR1 SGDLS, CDR2 YYNGEE. The CDR3 reads CASSQRGSTDTQYF. The DNA for the CDR3 is TGTGCCAGCAGCCAAAGGGGCAGCACAGATACGCAGTATTTT.